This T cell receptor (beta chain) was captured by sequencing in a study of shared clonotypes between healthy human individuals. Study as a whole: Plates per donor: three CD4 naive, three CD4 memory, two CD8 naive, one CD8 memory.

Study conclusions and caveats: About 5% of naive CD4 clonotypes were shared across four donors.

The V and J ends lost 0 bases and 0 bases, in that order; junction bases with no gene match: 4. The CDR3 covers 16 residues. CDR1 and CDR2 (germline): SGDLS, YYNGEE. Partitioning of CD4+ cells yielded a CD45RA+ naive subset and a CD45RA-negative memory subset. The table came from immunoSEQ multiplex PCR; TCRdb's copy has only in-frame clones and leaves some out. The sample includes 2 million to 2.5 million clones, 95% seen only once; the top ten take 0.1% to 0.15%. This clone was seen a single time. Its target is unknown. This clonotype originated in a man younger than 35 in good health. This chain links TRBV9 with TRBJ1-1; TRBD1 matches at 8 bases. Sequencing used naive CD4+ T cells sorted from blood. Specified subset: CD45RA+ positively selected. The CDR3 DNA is TGTGCCAGCAGCGTAGATCCAGGGGGCATGAACACTGAAGCTTTCTTT. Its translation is CASSVDPGGMNTEAFF.